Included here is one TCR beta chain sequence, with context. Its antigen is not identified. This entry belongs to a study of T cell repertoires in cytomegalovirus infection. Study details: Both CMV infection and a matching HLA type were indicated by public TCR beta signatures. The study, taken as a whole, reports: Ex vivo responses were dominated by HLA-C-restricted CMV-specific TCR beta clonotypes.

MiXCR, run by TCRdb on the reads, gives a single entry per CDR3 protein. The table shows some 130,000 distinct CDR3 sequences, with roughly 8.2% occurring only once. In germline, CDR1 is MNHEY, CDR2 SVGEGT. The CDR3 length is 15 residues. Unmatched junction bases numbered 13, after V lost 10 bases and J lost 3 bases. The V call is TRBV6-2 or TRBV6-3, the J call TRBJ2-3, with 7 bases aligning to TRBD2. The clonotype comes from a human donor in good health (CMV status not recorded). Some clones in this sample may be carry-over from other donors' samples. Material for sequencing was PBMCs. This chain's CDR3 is CATRDYAATTDTQYF. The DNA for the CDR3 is TGTGCCACCAGGGACTACGCGGCTACAACAGATACGCAGTATTTT.